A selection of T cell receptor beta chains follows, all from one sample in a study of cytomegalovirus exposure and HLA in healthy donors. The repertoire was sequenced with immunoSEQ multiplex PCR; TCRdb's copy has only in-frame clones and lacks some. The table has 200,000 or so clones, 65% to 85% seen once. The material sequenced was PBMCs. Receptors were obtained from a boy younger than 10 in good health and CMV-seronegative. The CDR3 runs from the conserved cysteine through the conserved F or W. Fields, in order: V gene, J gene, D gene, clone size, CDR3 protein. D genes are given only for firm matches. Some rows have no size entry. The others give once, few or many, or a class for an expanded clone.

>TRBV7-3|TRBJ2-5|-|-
CASSLAMSVTQYF
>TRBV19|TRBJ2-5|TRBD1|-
CASSPWDSTQETQYF
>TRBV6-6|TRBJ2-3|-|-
CASSSYRVSTDTQYF
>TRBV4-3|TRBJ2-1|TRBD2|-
CASSQDDLAGPYNEQFF
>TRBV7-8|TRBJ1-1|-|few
CASSPRPGQTEAFF
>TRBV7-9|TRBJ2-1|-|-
CASSLRAGNEQFF
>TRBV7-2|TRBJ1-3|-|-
CASSLEWGTFSGNTIYF
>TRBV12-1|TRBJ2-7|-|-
CASSWPRTGTGYEQYF
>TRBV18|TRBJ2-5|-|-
CASSLSQETQYF
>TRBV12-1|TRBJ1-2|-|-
CASSLKRRGVNYGYTF
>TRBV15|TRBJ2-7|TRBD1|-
CATSKDRGSYEQYF
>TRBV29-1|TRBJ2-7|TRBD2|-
CSVAPTSGAYEQYF
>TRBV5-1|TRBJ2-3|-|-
CASSLSAADTQYF
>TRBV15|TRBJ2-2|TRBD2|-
CATSSRASGGLNTGELFF
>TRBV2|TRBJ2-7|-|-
CASSPDAGSYEQYF
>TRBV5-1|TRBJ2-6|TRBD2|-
CASSLGPGGSGANVLTF
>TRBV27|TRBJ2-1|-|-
CASSEDSYPYNEQFF
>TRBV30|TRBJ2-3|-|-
CAWNEGVADTQYF
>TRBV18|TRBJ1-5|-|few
CASSPGGNQPQHF
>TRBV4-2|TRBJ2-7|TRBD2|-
CASSQDSGGGPYEQYF
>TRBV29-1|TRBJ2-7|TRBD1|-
CSVSDRGGEQYF
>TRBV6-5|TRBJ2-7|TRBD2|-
CASSYGRGVSYEQYF
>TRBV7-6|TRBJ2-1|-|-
CASSLVGGGYNEQFF
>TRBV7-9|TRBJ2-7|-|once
CSSSLLDPSYEQYF
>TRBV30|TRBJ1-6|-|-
CAWSFGVSGSSYNSPLHF
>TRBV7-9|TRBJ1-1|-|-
CASSLGQANTEAFF